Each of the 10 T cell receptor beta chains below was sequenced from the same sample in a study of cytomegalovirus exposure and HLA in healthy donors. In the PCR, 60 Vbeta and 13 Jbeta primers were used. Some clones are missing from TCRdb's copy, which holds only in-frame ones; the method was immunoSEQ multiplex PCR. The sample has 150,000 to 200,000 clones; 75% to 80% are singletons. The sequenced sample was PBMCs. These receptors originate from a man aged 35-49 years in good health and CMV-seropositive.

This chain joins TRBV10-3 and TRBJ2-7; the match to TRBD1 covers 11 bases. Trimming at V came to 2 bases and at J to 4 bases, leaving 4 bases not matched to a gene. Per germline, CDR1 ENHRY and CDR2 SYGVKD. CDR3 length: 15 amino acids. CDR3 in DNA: TGTGCCATCAGTGAGGGGGACAGGGGGTTTTACGAGCAGTACTTC. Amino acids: CAISEGDRGFYEQYF.

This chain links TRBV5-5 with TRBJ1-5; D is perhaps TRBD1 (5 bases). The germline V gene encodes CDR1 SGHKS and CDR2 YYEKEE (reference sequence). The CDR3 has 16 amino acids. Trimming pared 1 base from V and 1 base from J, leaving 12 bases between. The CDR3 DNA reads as TGTGCCAGCAGCTTGAGACAGCAAAACAGCAATCAGCCCCAGCATTTT. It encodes CASSLRQQNSNQPQHF.

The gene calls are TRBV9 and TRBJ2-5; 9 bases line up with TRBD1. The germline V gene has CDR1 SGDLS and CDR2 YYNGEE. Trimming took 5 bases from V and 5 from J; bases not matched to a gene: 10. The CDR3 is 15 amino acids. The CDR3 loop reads CASSSWGQGGETQYF. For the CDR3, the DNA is TGTGCCAGCAGTTCTTGGGGACAGGGTGGGGAGACCCAGTACTTC.

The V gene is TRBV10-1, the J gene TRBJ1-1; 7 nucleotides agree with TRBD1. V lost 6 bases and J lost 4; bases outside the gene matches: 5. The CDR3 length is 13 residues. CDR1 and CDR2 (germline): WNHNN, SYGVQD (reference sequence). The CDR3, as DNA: TGCGCCAGCAGCCCCGACAGGGCCACTGAAGCTTTCTTT. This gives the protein CASSPDRATEAFF.

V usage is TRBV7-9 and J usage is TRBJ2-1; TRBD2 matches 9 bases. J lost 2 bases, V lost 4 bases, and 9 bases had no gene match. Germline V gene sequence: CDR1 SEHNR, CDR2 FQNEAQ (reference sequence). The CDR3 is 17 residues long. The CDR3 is CASSSGILAGAYNEQFF. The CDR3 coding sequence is TGTGCCAGCAGCTCAGGGATCTTAGCGGGAGCCTACAATGAGCAGTTCTTC.

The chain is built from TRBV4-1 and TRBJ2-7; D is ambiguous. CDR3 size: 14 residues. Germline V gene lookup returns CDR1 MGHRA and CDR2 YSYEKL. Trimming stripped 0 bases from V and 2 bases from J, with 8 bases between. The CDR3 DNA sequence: TGCGCCAGCAGCCAAGATGGCAGTACCTACGAGCAGTACTTC. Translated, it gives CASSQDGSTYEQYF.

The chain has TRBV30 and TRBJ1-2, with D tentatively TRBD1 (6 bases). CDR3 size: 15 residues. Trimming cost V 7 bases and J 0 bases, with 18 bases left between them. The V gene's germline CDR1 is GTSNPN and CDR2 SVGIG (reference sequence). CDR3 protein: CASRTALQANYGYTF. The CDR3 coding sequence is TGTGCCTCAAGGACAGCCTTACAAGCTAACTATGGCTACACCTTC.

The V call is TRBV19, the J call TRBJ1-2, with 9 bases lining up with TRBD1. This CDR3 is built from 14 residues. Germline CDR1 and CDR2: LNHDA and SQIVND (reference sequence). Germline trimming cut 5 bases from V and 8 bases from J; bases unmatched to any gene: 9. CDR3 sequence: CASSPTDRGVGYTF. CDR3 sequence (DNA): TGTGCCAGTAGTCCTACCGACAGGGGGGTAGGCTACACCTTC.

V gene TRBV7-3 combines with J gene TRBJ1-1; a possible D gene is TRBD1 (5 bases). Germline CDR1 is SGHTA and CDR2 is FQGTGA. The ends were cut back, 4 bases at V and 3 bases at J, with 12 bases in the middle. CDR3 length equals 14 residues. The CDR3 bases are TGTGCCAGCAGCTCCCGGGGGGGGTACACTGAAGCTTTCTTT. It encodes CASSSRGGYTEAFF. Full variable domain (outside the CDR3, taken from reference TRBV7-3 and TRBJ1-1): GAGVSQTPSNKVTEKGKYVELRCDPISGHTALYWYRQSLGQGPEFLIYFQGTGAADDSGLPNDRFFAVRPEGSVSTLKIQRTERGDSAVYLCASSSRGGYTEAFFGQGTRLTVV.

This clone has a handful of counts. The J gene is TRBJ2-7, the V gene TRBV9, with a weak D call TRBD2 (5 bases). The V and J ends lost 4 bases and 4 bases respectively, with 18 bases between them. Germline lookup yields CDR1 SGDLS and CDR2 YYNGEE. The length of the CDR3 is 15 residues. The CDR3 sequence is CASSRSLGVYYEQYF. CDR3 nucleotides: TGTGCCAGCAGCCGTAGCTTGGGAGTGTATTACGAGCAGTACTTC.